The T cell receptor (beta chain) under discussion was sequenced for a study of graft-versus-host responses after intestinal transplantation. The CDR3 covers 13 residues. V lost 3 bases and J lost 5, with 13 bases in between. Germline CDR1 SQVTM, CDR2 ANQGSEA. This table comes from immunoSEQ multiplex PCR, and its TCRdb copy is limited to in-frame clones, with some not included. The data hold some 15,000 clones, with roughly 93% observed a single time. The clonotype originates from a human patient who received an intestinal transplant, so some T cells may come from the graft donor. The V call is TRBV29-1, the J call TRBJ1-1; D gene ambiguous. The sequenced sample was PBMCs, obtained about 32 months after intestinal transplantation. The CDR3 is CSVDNPLGTEAFF. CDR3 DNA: TGCAGCGTTGACAACCCTTTAGGAACTGAAGCTTTCTTT.